The clone carrying this T cell receptor (beta chain) has a handful of counts. What it recognizes is unknown. The data originate from a study of cytomegalovirus exposure and HLA in healthy donors. Overall study findings and caveats: Sequencing likely caused a cluster of highly shared sequence variants.

Germline CDR1 SGHTA, CDR2 FQGNSA. CDR3 length equals 13 residues. The V gene end was trimmed by 4 bases and the J gene end by 3 bases; junction bases not matched to a gene: 2. The donors (healthy individuals) were bone marrow donors. PCR employed 60 Vbeta and 13 Jbeta primers. Profiled with immunoSEQ multiplex PCR; TCRdb holds only in-frame clones, not every one. The sample shows 200,000 or so clones, approximately 78% of them seen only once. The material sequenced was PBMCs. This clonotype was sampled from a woman aged 50 to 65 in good health and CMV-seropositive. The rearrangement links TRBV7-2 to TRBJ1-1; 7 bases line up with TRBD1. This chain's CDR3 is CASSSGTDTEAFF. DNA of the CDR3: TGTGCCAGCAGCTCAGGGACAGACACTGAAGCTTTCTTT. Complete variable domain (other parts from reference TRBV7-2 and TRBJ1-1): GAGVSQSPSNKVTEKGKDVELRCDPISGHTALYWYRQSLGQGLEFLIYFQGNSAPDKSGLPSDRFSAERTGGSVSTLTIQRTQQEDSAVYLCASSSGTDTEAFFGQGTRLTVV.